This T cell receptor beta chain was profiled in a study of blood T cell repertoires in COVID-19 (dated by TCRdb to about 2020). With respect to the entire study: The collaborator samples originated in the United States, Italy and Spain and spanned the acute and convalescent phases of COVID-19. The material from the prospective study consisted of cDNA or gDNA derived from T cells, B-cell-depleted T cells, or PBMCs. The dataset comprised deeply sampled blood TCRbeta repertoires from subjects exposed to, actively infected with, or recovered from COVID-19. A freely available public database, intended as a resource for researchers studying the immune response to SARS-CoV-2, is where the repertoires were released. The samples were drawn from the first 160 participants of the ongoing ImmuneRACE study and from 950 to 1,500 subjects provided by 6 global collaborators. Nearly every sample came with metadata listing a de-identified subject ID, COVID-19 status, age in years and sex. Where HLA class I and class II types were available, the types were taken from metadata supplied by the sample provider, not from assay-based typing.

Concerning this clone itself: Its antigen is currently not known. Per-nucleotide qualities are absent, and no much larger clonotype sits a single base away.

The collaborating institutions used their own protocols to collect whole blood in K2EDTA tubes. For TCRbeta analysis, collaborators shipped samples as frozen whole blood, isolated PBMCs, or DNA extracted from either of those sample types. CDR1 and CDR2 are drawn from the germline V gene: WSHSY, SAAADI. From the cysteine through the phenylalanine, the CDR3 covers 16 amino acids. Just CDR3 DNA is preserved here, 48 bases in frame from base 1. V and J are truncated by 4 bases and 6 bases respectively, leaving an intervening sequence of 18 bases. The immunoSEQ Assay, a bias-controlled multiplex PCR, was used to amplify TCRbeta CDR3 regions from genomic DNA. In the paper's pipeline: The number of nucleated cells in each sample was estimated by amplification of reference gene primers within the assay. To quantify the absolute abundance of each unique TCRbeta CDR3 rearrangement, sequence reads were collapsed and filtered. Productive Simpson clonality was computed per sample as the square root of Simpson's diversity index over productive rearrangements. TCRdb mirrors the immuneACCESS table, restricted to in-frame sequences. Some clones are absent from its copies; in checked studies, under half trace to an unresolved V gene, and the reason for the others is unknown. V and J calls and clone size are given by that table; D and trimming were obtained from the DNA. The sample data list around 180,000 clones, and 80% to 85% of these were observed just once. About 4.8% of the sample comes from the top ten.

General conclusions and limits of the study: The quantity of clinical and demographic metadata differed by source and by participant and was supplied without curation.

The sample taken for sequencing was peripheral blood. The origin of this receptor is a woman aged 25 to 39 with acute or convalescent COVID-19. The V and J segments used are TRBV10-2 and TRBJ2-2; possibly the D gene is TRBD2, per 6 matching bases. The CDR3 protein is CASSAFFEGGSGELFF. The nucleotide sequence reads as follows: TGCGCCAGCAGTGCCTTTTTCGAAGGAGGGTCCGGGGAGCTGTTTTTT.